These T cell receptor beta chains were read from a single sample in a study of T cells in Graves' hyperthyroidism and ophthalmopathy. MiXCR, run by TCRdb on the multiplex PCR reads, gives a single entry per CDR3 protein. The sample consists of about 400,000 distinct CDR3 sequences, under 15% of them appearing once. The specimen sequenced was blood. The receptor set was obtained from a woman younger than 45 with Graves' hyperthyroidism. CDR3s include the opening cysteine and the closing phenylalanine or tryptophan. D genes are given only for firm matches. Clone size is shown for a subset of rows, as once, few, many or a class of expanded clone.

j_call d_call cdr3_length clone_size v_call cdr3_nt cdr3_aa
TRBJ2-7 TRBD2 12 many TRBV28 TGTGCCAGCAGCTTAGCGGGCTACGAGCAGTACTTC CASSLAGYEQYF
TRBJ2-3 - 16 - TRBV10-3 TGTGCCATCAGCCCAACAGGGTCTCGATTGGCAGATACGCAGTATTTT CAISPTGSRLADTQYF
TRBJ2-7 TRBD2 16 many TRBV27 TGTGCCAGCAGTTTAGGACTAGCGGGAAGTAACTACGAGCAGTACTTC CASSLGLAGSNYEQYF
TRBJ2-2 - 14 - TRBV19 TGTGCCAGTAGTGCGCGAGGGGCGGCCGGGGAGCTGTTTTTT CASSARGAAGELFF
TRBJ2-3 - 13 - TRBV2 TGTGCCAGCAGGACAGGTGTCACAGATACGCAGTATTTT CASRTGVTDTQYF
TRBJ1-4 - 15 few TRBV6-1 TGTGCCAGCAGACCGCCGGGATACGCTAATGAAAAACTGTTTTTT CASRPPGYANEKLFF
TRBJ2-2 - 16 - TRBV5-6 TGTGCCAGCAGCAGAGGGGGGCAGGGCGACACCGGGGAGCTGTTTTTT CASSRGGQGDTGELFF
TRBJ2-7 TRBD1 15 many TRBV3-1 TGTGCCAGCAGCCAAGGGGACAGGGGTCCCTACGAGCAGTACTTC CASSQGDRGPYEQYF
TRBJ2-1 TRBD2 17 medium-sized TRBV10-2 TGCGCCAGCAGTGAGGGTGAGCGGGAGTTGGGATACAATGAGCAGTTCTTC CASSEGERELGYNEQFF
TRBJ2-1 - 15 many TRBV5-1 TGCGCCAGCAGCTTGGGCCCGGGAGTTGGCAATGAGCAGTTCTTC CASSLGPGVGNEQFF
TRBJ2-5 TRBD2 18 few TRBV6-1 TGTGCCAGCAGCGGTATTAATACGCTAGCGGGATTCGAAGAGACCCAGTACTTC CASSGINTLAGFEETQYF
TRBJ2-3 TRBD1 15 few TRBV27 TGTGCCAGCACCGCCGGGACAGGGGTCGGAGATACGCAGTATTTT CASTAGTGVGDTQYF
TRBJ2-3 TRBD2 15 many TRBV2 TGTGCCAGCAGTGACGACGGACTAGCAGCCGATACGCAGTATTTT CASSDDGLAADTQYF
TRBJ2-4 TRBD2 12 once TRBV20-1 TGCAGTGCCGGACTAGCGGGCTACATTCAGTACTTC CSAGLAGYIQYF
TRBJ1-4 - 15 many TRBV18 TGTGCCAGCTCACCACTACAAGACCCTAATGAAAAACTGTTTTTT CASSPLQDPNEKLFF
TRBJ2-1 - 16 many TRBV12-3/TRBV12-4 TGTGCCAGCAGTTCCGGAGGGACTTTCTCCTACAATGAGCAGTTCTTC CASSSGGTFSYNEQFF
TRBJ2-7 - 16 few TRBV28 TGTGCCAGCAGTTCCTCAGGGCAGTCCCACCCCTACGAGCAGTACTTC CASSSSGQSHPYEQYF
TRBJ2-7 - 15 - TRBV30 TGTGCCTGGGAACCCCGGGACAAAAGCTCCTACGAGCAGTACTTC CAWEPRDKSSYEQYF
TRBJ2-5 TRBD2 15 few TRBV6-6 TGTGCCAGCAGTTACGCCGTGACTAGCACGGAGACCCAGTACTTC CASSYAVTSTETQYF
TRBJ2-5 - 15 - TRBV6-2/TRBV6-3 TGTGCCAGCAGACCAGCGCAGGGAATTAAAGAGACCCAGTACTTC CASRPAQGIKETQYF